This T cell receptor (beta chain) derives from a study of T cell changes during pregnancy in multiple sclerosis. This table comes from immunoSEQ multiplex PCR, and its TCRdb copy is limited to in-frame clones, with some not included. The sample consists of tens of thousands of clones, around 86% of them appearing once. Germline-derived CDR1 and CDR2 are ENHRY and SYGVKD. The CDR3 runs to 13 residues. V shed 2 bases and J shed 9 bases, with 13 bases lying between them. The sequence was obtained from a female donor in good health, enrolled as a control in a pregnancy study. The V gene is TRBV10-3, the J gene TRBJ2-5; D might be TRBD1 (6 bases). The sample in question was CD8+ T cells from peripheral blood mononuclear cells, obtained in the first trimester of pregnancy. The CDR3 is CAISEEGEGAQYF. In DNA, the CDR3 is TGTGCCATCAGTGAGGAGGGTGAGGGGGCCCAGTACTTC.